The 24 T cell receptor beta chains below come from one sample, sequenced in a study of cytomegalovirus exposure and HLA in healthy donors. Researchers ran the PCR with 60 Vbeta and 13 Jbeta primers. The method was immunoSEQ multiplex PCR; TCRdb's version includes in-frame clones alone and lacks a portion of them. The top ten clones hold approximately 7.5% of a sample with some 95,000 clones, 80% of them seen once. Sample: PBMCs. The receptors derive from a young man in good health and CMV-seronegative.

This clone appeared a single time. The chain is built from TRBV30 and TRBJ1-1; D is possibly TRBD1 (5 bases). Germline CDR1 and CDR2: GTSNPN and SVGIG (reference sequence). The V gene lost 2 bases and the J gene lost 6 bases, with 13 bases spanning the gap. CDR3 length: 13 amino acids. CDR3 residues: CAWSKQVGAEAFF. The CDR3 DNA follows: TGTGCCTGGAGTAAACAGGTAGGCGCTGAAGCTTTCTTT.

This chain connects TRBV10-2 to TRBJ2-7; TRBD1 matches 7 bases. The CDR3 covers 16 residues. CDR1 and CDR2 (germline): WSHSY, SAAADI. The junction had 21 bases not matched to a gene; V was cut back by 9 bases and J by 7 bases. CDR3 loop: CASFGQDTNQGKEQYF. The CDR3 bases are TGCGCCAGTTTTGGACAGGATACCAACCAGGGTAAAGAGCAGTACTTC.

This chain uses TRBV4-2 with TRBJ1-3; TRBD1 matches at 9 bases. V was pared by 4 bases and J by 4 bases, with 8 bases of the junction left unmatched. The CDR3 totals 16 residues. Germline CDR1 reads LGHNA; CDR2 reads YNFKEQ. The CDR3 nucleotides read TGTGCCAGCAGCCGACAGGGGGGATCGGAAGGAAACACCATATATTTT. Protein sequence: CASSRQGGSEGNTIYF.

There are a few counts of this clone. The CDR3 here is CASSLAGAPGGYGYTF. The CDR3 DNA follows: TGTGCCAGCAGCCTCGCCGGCGCCCCCGGAGGGTATGGCTACACCTTC. V is TRBV9 and J is TRBJ1-2; D not resolved. V gave up 4 bases and J gave up 5 bases, with 21 bases separating them. Germline V gives CDR1 SGDLS, CDR2 YYNGEE. CDR3 length: 16 amino acids.

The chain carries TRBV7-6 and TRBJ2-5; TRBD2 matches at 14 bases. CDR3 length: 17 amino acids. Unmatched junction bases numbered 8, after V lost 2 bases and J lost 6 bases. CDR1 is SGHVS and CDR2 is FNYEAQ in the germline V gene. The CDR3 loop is CASSLSAGTSGRQTQYF. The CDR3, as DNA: TGTGCCAGCAGCTTAAGCGCGGGGACTAGCGGGAGACAGACCCAGTACTTC.

CDR3: CASSLLGGGTDTQYF. CDR3 nucleotides: TGTGCCAGCAGCTTATTGGGGGGGGGCACAGATACGCAGTATTTT. The J gene is TRBJ2-3, the V gene TRBV7-2; TRBD2 matches at 7 bases. V shed 2 bases, J shed 1 base, and the junction held 3 bases outside the gene matches. The CDR3 is made up of 15 amino acids. Germline CDR1 reads SGHTA; CDR2 reads FQGNSA.

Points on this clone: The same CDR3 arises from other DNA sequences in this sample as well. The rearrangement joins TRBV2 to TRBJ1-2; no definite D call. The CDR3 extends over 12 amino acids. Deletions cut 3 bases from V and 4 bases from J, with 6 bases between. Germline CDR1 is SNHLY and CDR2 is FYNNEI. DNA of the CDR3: TGTGCCAGCAGTGAGGGCGCCTATGGCTACACCTTC. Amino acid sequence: CASSEGAYGYTF.

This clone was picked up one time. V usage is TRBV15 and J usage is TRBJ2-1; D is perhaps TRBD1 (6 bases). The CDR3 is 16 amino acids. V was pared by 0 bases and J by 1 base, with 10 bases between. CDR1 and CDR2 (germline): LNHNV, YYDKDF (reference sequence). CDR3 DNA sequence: TGTGCCACCAGCAGAGATCGCACAGGGTCCTACAATGAGCAGTTCTTC. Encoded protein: CATSRDRTGSYNEQFF.

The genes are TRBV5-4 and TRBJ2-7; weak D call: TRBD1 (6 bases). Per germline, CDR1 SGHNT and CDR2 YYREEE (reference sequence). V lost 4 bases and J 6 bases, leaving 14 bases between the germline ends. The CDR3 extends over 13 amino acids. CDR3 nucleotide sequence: TGTGCCAGCAGCCAACCGCAGGGGTTCGAGCAGTACTTC. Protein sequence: CASSQPQGFEQYF.

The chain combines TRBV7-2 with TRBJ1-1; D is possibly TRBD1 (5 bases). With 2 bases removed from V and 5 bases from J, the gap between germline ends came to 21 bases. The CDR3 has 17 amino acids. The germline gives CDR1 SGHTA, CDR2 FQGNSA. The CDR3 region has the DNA TGTGCCAGCAGCTTATACGGGGGTTCGGGGGTGAGGACTGAAGCTTTCTTT. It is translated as CASSLYGGSGVRTEAFF.

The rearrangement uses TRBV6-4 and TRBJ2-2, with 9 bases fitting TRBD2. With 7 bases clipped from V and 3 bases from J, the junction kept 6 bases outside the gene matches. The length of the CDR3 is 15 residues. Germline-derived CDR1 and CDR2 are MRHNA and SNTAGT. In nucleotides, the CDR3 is TGTGCCAGCACTCGGGTAGCGGGAGACACCGGGGAGCTGTTTTTT. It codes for CASTRVAGDTGELFF.

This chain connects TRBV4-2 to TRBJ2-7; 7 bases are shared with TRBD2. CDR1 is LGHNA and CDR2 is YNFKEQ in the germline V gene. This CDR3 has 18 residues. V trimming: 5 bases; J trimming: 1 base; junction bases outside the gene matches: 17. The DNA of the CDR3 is TGTGCCAGCAGCTTAAGACAGAGCGAGCGGGGTATGTCCTACGAGCAGTACTTC. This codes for CASSLRQSERGMSYEQYF.

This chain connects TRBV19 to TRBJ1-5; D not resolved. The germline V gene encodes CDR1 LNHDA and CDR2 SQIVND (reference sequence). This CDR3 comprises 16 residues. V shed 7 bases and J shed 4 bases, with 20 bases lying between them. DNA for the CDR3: TGTGCCAGTACCCTCAAGGCCCCTGGGAGGAATCAGCCCCAGCATTTT. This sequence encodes CASTLKAPGRNQPQHF.

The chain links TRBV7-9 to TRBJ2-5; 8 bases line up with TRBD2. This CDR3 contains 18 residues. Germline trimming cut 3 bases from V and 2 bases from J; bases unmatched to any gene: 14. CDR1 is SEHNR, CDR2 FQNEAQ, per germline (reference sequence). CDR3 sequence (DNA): TGTGCCAGCAGCTTGGGTCGGGCGAGCGGGGGAGAACAAGAGACCCAGTACTTC. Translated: CASSLGRASGGEQETQYF.

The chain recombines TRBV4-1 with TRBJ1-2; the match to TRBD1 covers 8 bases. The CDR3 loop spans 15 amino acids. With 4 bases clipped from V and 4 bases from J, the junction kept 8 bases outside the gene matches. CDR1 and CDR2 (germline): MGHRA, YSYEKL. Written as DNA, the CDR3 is TGCGCCAGCAGCCTAGACAGGGGCCTGACCTATGGCTACACCTTC. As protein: CASSLDRGLTYGYTF.

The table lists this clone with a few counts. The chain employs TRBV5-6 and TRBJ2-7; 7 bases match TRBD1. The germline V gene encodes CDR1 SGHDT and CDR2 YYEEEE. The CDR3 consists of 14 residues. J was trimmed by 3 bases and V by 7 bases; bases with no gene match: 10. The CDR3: CASGSAYRGYEQYF. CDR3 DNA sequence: TGTGCCAGCGGATCAGCTTACAGGGGCTACGAGCAGTACTTC.

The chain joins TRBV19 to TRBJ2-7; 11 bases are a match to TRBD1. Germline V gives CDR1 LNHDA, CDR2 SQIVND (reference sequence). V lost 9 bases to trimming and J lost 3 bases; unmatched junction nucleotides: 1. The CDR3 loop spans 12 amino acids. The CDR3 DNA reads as TGTGCCAGCGGGACAGGGGGCTACGAGCAGTACTTC. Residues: CASGTGGYEQYF. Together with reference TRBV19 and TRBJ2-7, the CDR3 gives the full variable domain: DGGITQSPKYLFRKEGQNVTLSCEQNLNHDAMYWYRQDPGQGLRLIYYSQIVNDFQKGDIAEGYSVSREKKESFPLTVTSAQKNPTAFYLCASGTGGYEQYFGPGTRLTVT.

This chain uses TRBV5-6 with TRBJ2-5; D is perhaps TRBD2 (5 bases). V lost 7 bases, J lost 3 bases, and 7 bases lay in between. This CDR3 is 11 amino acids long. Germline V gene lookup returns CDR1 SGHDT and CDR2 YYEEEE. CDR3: CASGAEETQYF. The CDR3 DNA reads TGTGCCAGCGGAGCGGAAGAGACCCAGTACTTC.

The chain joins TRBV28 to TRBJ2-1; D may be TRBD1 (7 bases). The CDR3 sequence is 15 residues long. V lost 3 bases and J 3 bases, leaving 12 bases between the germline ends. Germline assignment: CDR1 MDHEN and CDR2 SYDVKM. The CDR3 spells CASSFQGGLYNEQFF. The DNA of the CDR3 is TGTGCCAGCAGTTTCCAGGGGGGCCTCTACAATGAGCAGTTCTTC.

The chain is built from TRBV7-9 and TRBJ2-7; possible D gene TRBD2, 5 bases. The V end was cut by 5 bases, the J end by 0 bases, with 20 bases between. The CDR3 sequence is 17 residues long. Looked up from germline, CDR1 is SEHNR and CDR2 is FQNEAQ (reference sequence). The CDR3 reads CASSPSRTRRGSYEQYF. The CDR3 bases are TGTGCCAGCAGCCCCTCCCGGACCCGACGGGGCTCCTACGAGCAGTACTTC.

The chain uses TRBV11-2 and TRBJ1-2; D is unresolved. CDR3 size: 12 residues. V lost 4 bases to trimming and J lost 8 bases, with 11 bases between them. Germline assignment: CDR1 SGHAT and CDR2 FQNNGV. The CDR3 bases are TGTGCCAGCAGCTCATCAGCGGGCGGCTACACCTTC. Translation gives CASSSSAGGYTF.

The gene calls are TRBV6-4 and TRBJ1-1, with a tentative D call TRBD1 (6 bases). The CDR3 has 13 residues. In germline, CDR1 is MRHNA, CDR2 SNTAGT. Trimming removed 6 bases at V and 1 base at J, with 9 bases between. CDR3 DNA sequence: TGTGCCAGCAGAGCAGGGGAGAACACTGAAGCTTTCTTT. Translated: CASRAGENTEAFF.

CDR3 nucleotide sequence: TGTGCCAGCAGTACTGACAGCTCTGGGGCCAACGTCCTGACTTTC. Amino acids: CASSTDSSGANVLTF. The V and J genes are TRBV6-5 and TRBJ2-6; tentatively, D is TRBD1 (5 bases). Trimming removed 5 bases at V and 0 bases at J, with 8 bases between. Per the germline V gene, CDR1 is MNHEY and CDR2 is SVGAGI. This CDR3 has 15 amino acids.

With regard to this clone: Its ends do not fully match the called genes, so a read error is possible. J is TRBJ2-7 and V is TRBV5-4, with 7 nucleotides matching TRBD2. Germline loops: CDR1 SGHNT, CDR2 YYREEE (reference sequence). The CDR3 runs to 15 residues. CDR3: CASSFGGTGRETRHF. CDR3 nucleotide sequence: TGTGCCAGCAGCTTTGGTGGGACCGGGCGGGAGACACGCCACTTC.